Each of the 10 T cell receptor beta chains below was sequenced from the same sample in a study of blood T cell repertoires in COVID-19. The data were produced by immunoSEQ multiplex PCR, yet TCRdb's version contains in-frame clones alone and is incomplete. In the table there are 70,000 or so clones, around 89% of which are singletons. Sequencing was carried out using peripheral blood. These TCRs come from a man in his sixties with acute or convalescent COVID-19.

This chain uses TRBV29-1 with TRBJ2-1; no definite D call. Trimming stripped 4 bases from V and 6 bases from J, with 4 bases between. The V gene's germline CDR1 is SQVTM and CDR2 ANQGSEA. This CDR3 contains 10 residues. The CDR3 sequence is CSVGANEQFF. CDR3 coding DNA: TGCAGCGTTGGAGCCAATGAGCAGTTCTTC.

The chain joins TRBV29-1 to TRBJ1-4; possible D gene TRBD1, 6 bases. CDR1 and CDR2 (germline): SQVTM, ANQGSEA. CDR3 length: 12 residues. Trimming left V 7 bases short and J 0 bases short, with 6 bases between. The CDR3: CSGDTTNEKLFF. CDR3 nucleotide sequence: TGCAGCGGGGACACAACTAATGAAAAACTGTTTTTT.

The chain joins TRBV19 to TRBJ2-5, with TRBD1 matching over 7 bases. The CDR3 has 16 amino acids. The germline V gene encodes CDR1 LNHDA and CDR2 SQIVND (reference sequence). With 5 bases clipped from V and 2 bases from J, the junction kept 11 bases outside the gene matches. This CDR3 is CASSLNRGPNQETQYF. In DNA, the CDR3 is TGTGCCAGTAGTTTAAACAGGGGCCCGAATCAAGAGACCCAGTACTTC. Drawing the rest from reference TRBV19 and TRBJ2-5, the complete variable domain is DGGITQSPKYLFRKEGQNVTLSCEQNLNHDAMYWYRQDPGQGLRLIYYSQIVNDFQKGDIAEGYSVSREKKESFPLTVTSAQKNPTAFYLCASSLNRGPNQETQYFGPGTRLLVL.

The chain joins TRBV11-2 to TRBJ2-5, with D maybe TRBD1 (6 bases). The CDR3 extends over 15 amino acids. Trimming shortened V by 4 bases and J by 1 base, and 13 bases separated the two germline ends. The germline V gene encodes CDR1 SGHAT and CDR2 FQNNGV. CDR3 nucleotides: TGTGCCAGCAGCTATGGGGGACATATCCAAGAGACCCAGTACTTC. Protein product: CASSYGGHIQETQYF.

The chain carries TRBV7-2 and TRBJ2-7; 8 bases agree with TRBD1. The CDR3 is made up of 13 amino acids. Trimming at V came to 1 base and at J to 7 bases, leaving 3 bases not matched to a gene. The germline gives CDR1 SGHTA, CDR2 FQGNSA. This chain's CDR3 is CASSLGRGREQYF. The CDR3, as DNA: TGTGCCAGCAGCTTAGGCAGGGGGCGGGAGCAGTACTTC.

The V call is TRBV30, the J call TRBJ2-4; 10 positions agree with TRBD2. In germline, CDR1 is GTSNPN, CDR2 SVGIG (reference sequence). V was clipped by 2 bases and J by 8 bases; unmatched bases: 9. The CDR3 runs to 15 residues. In DNA form, the CDR3 reads TGTGCCTGGAGTCGGCTAGCGGGGGCCGGGGACATTCAGTACTTC. Translating gives CAWSRLAGAGDIQYF.

Points on this clone: One end of the junction fails to match germline, which may point to a read error. The same CDR3 is also encoded by other DNA sequences in this sample. This rearrangement joins TRBV4-1 to TRBJ1-1; a possible D gene is TRBD1 (5 bases). CDR1 is MGHRA and CDR2 is YSYEKL in the germline V gene. The CDR3 is 15 amino acids. The CDR3 bases are TGCGCCAGCAGCCAAGACTGGGGGGGGAGCACTGAAGCCTTCTTT. This gives the protein CASSQDWGGSTEAFF.

The rearrangement uses TRBV7-8 and TRBJ2-1, with D perhaps matching TRBD2 (5 bases). The germline CDR1 and CDR2 sequences are SGHVS and FQNEAQ. The V end lost 1 base, the J end lost 7 bases, and 14 bases lay between the germline ends. This CDR3 comprises 15 residues. The CDR3 sequence is CASSLVDGVWNEQFF. The CDR3 nucleotides are TGTGCCAGCAGCTTAGTCGACGGGGTATGGAATGAGCAGTTCTTC.

The rearrangement links TRBV7-6 to TRBJ2-1, with D possibly TRBD2 on 6 matching bases. Germline V gives CDR1 SGHVS, CDR2 FNYEAQ. The CDR3 runs 18 residues. Trimming removed 6 bases from V and 10 bases from J, with 31 bases in between. The CDR3 region is CASSPHLGVGPLGGEQFF. As DNA, the CDR3 is TGTGCCAGCAGTCCCCATTTGGGGGTCGGCCCCCTGGGGGGAGAGCAGTTCTTC.

This clone has more than one count but fewer than ten. The V gene is TRBV6-5, the J gene TRBJ2-1; tentative D call: TRBD1 (7 bases). V gave up 6 bases and J gave up 2 bases, with 14 bases separating them. From germline, CDR1 is MNHEY and CDR2 SVGAGI. This CDR3 has 15 amino acids. This chain's CDR3 is CASRGAGGTYNEQFF. In nucleotides, the CDR3 is TGTGCCAGCAGGGGAGCAGGGGGGACCTACAATGAGCAGTTCTTC.